This T cell receptor (beta chain) was retrieved from a study of T cell responses to AZD1222 COVID-19 vaccine. The assay was immunoSEQ multiplex PCR, and TCRdb's table has in-frame clones only and misses some. The sample holds about 140,000 clones; over 90% are singletons and the top ten take over 0.85%. This CDR3 has 13 amino acids. Germline CDR1 and CDR2: SGHNT and YYREEE (reference sequence). Trimming pared 7 bases from V and 1 base from J, leaving 9 bases between. General observations from the study: Spike regions recognized by vaccine-associated CD4 TCRs spanned the protein, led by 160-218 and 743-854. Unmutated variant regions are reportedly targeted by nearly half of spike-specific TCRs. Only after the peak T cell response were repertoires sampled. Baseline serology detected seropositivity in only a handful of AZD1222 recipients.

About this clone itself: Its antigen is still unknown.

This chain uses TRBV5-4 with TRBJ2-4; maybe TRBD1 (5 bases). The starting material was peripheral blood, obtained on day 0 of MenACWY control vaccination. The sequence was collected from an adult in good health. As DNA, the CDR3 is TGTGCCAGCCCCCCAGGGGCCAAAAACATTCAGTACTTC. Translated, it gives CASPPGAKNIQYF.